The 32 T cell receptor beta chains below were found in one sample sequenced in a study of response to subunit inactivated influenza vaccine. Each CDR3 protein is one row after TCRdb ran MiXCR on the RT-PCR reads. The repertoire holds about 650,000 distinct CDR3 sequences, more than 15% seen once, with 11% in the top ten. Sequenced here: PBMCs from blood, sampled less than 13 days after vaccination. All receptors come from a man aged 45-60 years who received an inactivated influenza vaccine.

J is TRBJ2-7 and V is TRBV7-3; no clear D gene. There are 14 residues in the CDR3. V lost 6 bases and J 6 bases, leaving 18 bases between the germline ends. Germline V gives CDR1 SGHTA, CDR2 FQGTGA. The DNA for the CDR3 is TGTGCCAGCAGTTCTACTCACTCTCTCTCCGAGCAGTACTTC. It codes for CASSSTHSLSEQYF.

This clonotype was picked up a small number of times. The chain employs TRBV12-3 or TRBV12-4 and TRBJ2-2; D call uncertain. This CDR3 spans 17 amino acids. The V end lost 3 bases, the J end lost 1 base, and 15 bases lay between the germline ends. CDR3 sequence reads: CASSFAKMAMNTGELFF. The DNA of the CDR3 is TGTGCCAGCAGTTTCGCCAAAATGGCCATGAACACCGGGGAGCTGTTTTTT.

This sequence joins TRBV12-3 or TRBV12-4 and TRBJ2-3; no clear D gene. Trimming cost V 5 bases and J 9 bases, with 9 bases left between them. This CDR3 spans 11 amino acids. CDR3 sequence reads: CASSTKGTQYF. Written as DNA, the CDR3 is TGTGCCAGCAGTACCAAAGGGACGCAGTATTTT.

The chain combines TRBV6-5 with TRBJ1-2; maybe TRBD1 (6 bases). CDR3 size: 14 residues. Germline assignment: CDR1 MNHEY and CDR2 SVGAGI. V lost 1 base and J 7 bases, leaving 13 bases between the germline ends. CDR3 region: CASSYLSGAGGYTF. CDR3 DNA sequence: TGTGCCAGCAGTTACTTATCAGGGGCCGGTGGCTACACCTTC.

The table lists this clonotype with a few counts. The chain couples TRBV15 to TRBJ2-7, with D perhaps being TRBD1 or TRBD2 (6 bases each). From germline, CDR1 is LNHNV and CDR2 YYDKDF (reference sequence). This CDR3 contains 15 residues. Trimming took off 0 bases at V and 2 bases at J, with 11 bases between the two ends. CDR3 DNA sequence: TGTGCCACCAGCAGAGAAGTAGGGGGGCCCTACGAGCAGTACTTC. Encoded protein: CATSREVGGPYEQYF.

This clonotype was seen only a few times. The chain employs TRBV5-1 and TRBJ1-1; no clear D. The CDR3 length is 16 residues. CDR1 is SGHRS, CDR2 YFSETQ, per germline. Trimming shortened V by 4 bases and J by 5 bases, and 21 bases separated the two germline ends. The CDR3 reads CASSPGGRLRDTEAFF. CDR3 DNA sequence: TGCGCCAGCAGCCCGGGAGGTCGCCTGAGGGATACTGAAGCTTTCTTT.

This clonotype was counted between two and nine times. V and J are TRBV20-1 and TRBJ2-3; TRBD2 matches at 9 bases. This CDR3 region has 15 residues. The J segment lost 2 bases and the V segment lost 1 base, leaving 4 bases of the junction unmatched. The V gene's germline CDR1 is DFQATT and CDR2 SNEGSKA (reference sequence). The chain's CDR3 is CSARVGTSYTDTQYF. Here the CDR3 DNA reads TGCAGTGCTAGAGTAGGGACTAGCTACACAGATACGCAGTATTTT.

This CDR3 reads CASSTSPSAEQYF. Here the CDR3 DNA reads TGTGCCAGCAGCACATCCCCGTCGGCCGAGCAGTACTTC. J is TRBJ2-7 and V is TRBV7-8, with no clear D. The CDR3 sequence is 13 residues long. V lost 5 bases to trimming and J lost 6 bases, with 14 bases between them. CDR1 is SGHVS, CDR2 FQNEAQ, per germline.

This clonotype came up once. The rearrangement links TRBV20-1 to TRBJ2-4; 8 bases line up with TRBD1. The length of the CDR3 is 15 residues. Germline CDR1 reads DFQATT; CDR2 reads SNEGSKA (reference sequence). Losses at the gene ends were 0 bases for V and 5 bases for J; bases not matched to a gene: 6. CDR3: CSARDRRGRENIQYF. For the CDR3, the DNA is TGCAGTGCTAGAGATCGCAGGGGGCGTGAAAACATTCAGTACTTC.

The chain links TRBV20-1 to TRBJ2-3; D might be TRBD1 (5 bases). Trimming took off 4 bases at V and 0 bases at J, with 11 bases between the two ends. The CDR3 runs to 14 residues. CDR1 and CDR2 from the germline V gene are DFQATT and SNEGSKA (reference sequence). The CDR3 DNA follows: TGCAGTGCTACCGGACAAGCTAGCACAGATACGCAGTATTTT. It is translated as CSATGQASTDTQYF.

J is TRBJ2-1 and V is TRBV5-1, with D hard to call. From germline, CDR1 is SGHRS and CDR2 YFSETQ. The CDR3 sequence is 14 residues long. V lost 1 base to trimming and J lost 7 bases, with 12 bases between them. The CDR3 region is CASSLMELGNEQFF. CDR3 DNA sequence: TGCGCCAGCAGCTTGATGGAGTTAGGGAATGAGCAGTTCTTC.

The chain employs TRBV9 and TRBJ1-1; D ambiguous. The CDR3 runs 14 residues. Trimming removed 0 bases from V and 4 bases from J, with 10 bases in between. Per germline, CDR1 SGDLS and CDR2 YYNGEE. The CDR3 nucleotides read TGTGCCAGCAGCGTAGATTGGTCAGGCACTGAAGCTTTCTTT. It codes for CASSVDWSGTEAFF.

This clonotype was counted only a few times. The chain couples TRBV5-1 to TRBJ1-1; D not resolved. This CDR3 has 15 residues. CDR1 SGHRS and CDR2 YFSETQ come from the germline V gene. V was clipped by 4 bases and J by 2 bases, with 15 bases between them. The CDR3 sequence is CASSPFSRVNTEAFF. In DNA form, the CDR3 reads TGCGCCAGCAGCCCTTTCAGTAGGGTTAACACTGAAGCTTTCTTT.

This clonotype was detected ten times or more. This rearrangement joins TRBV5-1 to TRBJ2-7; 9 bases line up with TRBD2. After removal of 5 bases from V and 3 bases from J, the junction contained 9 bases not matched to a gene. Germline-derived CDR1 and CDR2 are SGHRS and YFSETQ. This CDR3 has 15 amino acids. CDR3 residues: CASSLGASGNYEQYF. The CDR3 DNA is TGCGCCAGCAGTCTTGGGGCTAGCGGGAACTACGAGCAGTACTTC. Combining the CDR3 with reference TRBV5-1 and TRBJ2-7 gives the whole variable domain KAGVTQTPRYLIKTRGQQVTLSCSPISGHRSVSWYQQTPGQGLQFLFEYFSETQRNKGNFPGRFSGRQFSNSRSEMNVSTLELGDSALYLCASSLGASGNYEQYFGPGTRLTVT.

J is TRBJ1-3 and V is TRBV9; D is perhaps TRBD1 (6 bases). The ends were cut back, 3 bases at V and 0 bases at J, with 13 bases in the middle. Germline V gene sequence: CDR1 SGDLS, CDR2 YYNGEE. The CDR3 is 16 amino acids. This chain's CDR3 is CASSGQGTLSGNTIYF. The CDR3 region has the DNA TGTGCCAGCAGCGGGCAGGGGACACTCTCTGGAAACACCATATATTTT.

In this sample, this clonotype turned up a few times. The chain couples TRBV20-1 to TRBJ2-3; 13 bases line up with TRBD2. The CDR3 contains 15 residues. V was pared by 6 bases and J by 5 bases, with 8 bases of the junction left unmatched. Germline loops: CDR1 DFQATT, CDR2 SNEGSKA (reference sequence). CDR3 sequence: CSAVTSGRAQDTQYF. CDR3 sequence (DNA): TGCAGTGCGGTAACTAGCGGGAGGGCCCAAGATACGCAGTATTTT.

This chain joins TRBV7-2 and TRBJ1-2; D unclear. The CDR3 loop spans 13 amino acids. V dropped 0 bases and J dropped 14 bases, with 16 bases sitting between them. Per the germline V gene, CDR1 is SGHTA and CDR2 is FQGNSA. Here the CDR3 reads CASSLAGSRMFTF. The CDR3 DNA reads as TGTGCCAGCAGCTTAGCGGGATCGAGAATGTTTACCTTC.

This clonotype was recorded a few times. The V call is TRBV4-2, the J call TRBJ2-7; the D call may be TRBD1 or TRBD2 (5 bases each). The V gene's germline CDR1 is LGHNA and CDR2 YNFKEQ. This CDR3 is 13 amino acids long. The V and J ends lost 0 bases and 5 bases respectively, with 8 bases between them. CDR3 coding DNA: TGTGCCAGCAGCCAAGATTTGGGGGACGAGCAGTACTTC. Translation: CASSQDLGDEQYF.

This clonotype has just a few counts. V is TRBV29-1 and J is TRBJ2-7; no clear D. V dropped 4 bases and J dropped 1 base, with 8 bases sitting between them. CDR3 length equals 12 residues. Germline assignment: CDR1 SQVTM and CDR2 ANQGSEA. CDR3 nucleotide sequence: TGCAGCGTTGTAACGTTATCCTACGAGCAGTACTTC. Protein product: CSVVTLSYEQYF.

The sample holds a few counts of this clonotype. This chain uses TRBV4-2 with TRBJ1-1; D remains ambiguous. The CDR3 totals 15 residues. V lost 1 base and J 2 bases, leaving 11 bases between the germline ends. Germline V gene sequence: CDR1 LGHNA, CDR2 YNFKEQ. The CDR3 reads CASSQASGRNTEAFF. CDR3 DNA sequence: TGTGCCAGCAGCCAAGCTTCCGGACGAAACACTGAAGCTTTCTTT.

This clonotype has a handful of counts. The V and J genes are TRBV10-3 and TRBJ1-2; 8 nucleotides align to TRBD1. Germline V gene data show CDR1 as ENHRY and CDR2 as SYGVKD. The CDR3 is 18 amino acids. V dropped 3 bases and J dropped 4; count of bases not matched to a gene: 16. For the CDR3, the DNA is TGTGCCATCAGTGACCATGTCTCATTACGGACAGGGACCTATGGCTACACCTTC. It yields the protein CAISDHVSLRTGTYGYTF.

This clonotype was counted a few times. The chain carries TRBV29-1 and TRBJ2-3; weak D call: TRBD1 (6 bases). CDR1 and CDR2 (germline): SQVTM, ANQGSEA. This CDR3 is built from 15 residues. Trimming shortened V by 6 bases and J by 10 bases, and 26 bases separated the two germline ends. The CDR3 loop reads CSVAPGTTTPGAQYF. CDR3 coding DNA: TGCAGCGTCGCCCCAGGGACAACTACTCCTGGGGCGCAGTATTTT.

This clonotype occurred a few times. The chain links TRBV29-1 to TRBJ1-5; 8 nucleotides match TRBD1. Germline V lookup: CDR1 SQVTM, CDR2 ANQGSEA. V shed 6 bases, J shed 7 bases, and the junction held 11 bases outside the gene matches. The CDR3 loop spans 14 amino acids. CDR3 sequence reads: CSVGYGQGGQPQHF. CDR3 coding DNA: TGCAGCGTGGGATACGGACAGGGAGGCCAGCCCCAGCATTTT.

Note on this clonotype: This may be a read error, as it is one base from a much larger clone. This chain joins TRBV2 and TRBJ1-1; unclear D gene. Between the trimmed V and J ends, which lost 10 bases and 7 bases, there was a span of 13 bases. Germline V lookup: CDR1 SNHLY, CDR2 FYNNEI. CDR3 length: 11 residues. CDR3 bases: TGTGCCATCACGTCGGAAATTGAAGCTTTCTTT. Its protein product is CAITSEIEAFF. Full variable domain (remainder filled in from reference TRBV2 and TRBJ1-1): EPEVTQTPSHQVTQMGQEVILRCVPISNHLYFYWYRQILGQKVEFLVSFYNNEISEKSEIFDDQFSVERPDGSNFTLKIRSTKLEDSAMYFCAITSEIEAFFGQGTRLTVV.

In this sample, this clonotype turned up a few times. The V and J genes are TRBV27 and TRBJ2-1; D might be TRBD1 (6 bases). This CDR3 has 16 residues. The germline gives CDR1 MNHEY, CDR2 SMNVEV (reference sequence). Trimming pared 2 bases from V and 4 bases from J, leaving 15 bases between. In DNA, the CDR3 is TGTGCCAGCAGTTTACGTCCAGTAGGGGGATACAATGAGCAGTTCTTC. Protein: CASSLRPVGGYNEQFF.

The gene calls are TRBV10-3 and TRBJ1-4, with 9 nucleotides matching TRBD1. The germline V gene encodes CDR1 ENHRY and CDR2 SYGVKD. The junction had 17 bases not matched to a gene; V was cut back by 4 bases and J by 8 bases. The CDR3 has 18 amino acids. CDR3 in amino acids: CAISGVWTGEVSGEKLFF. The CDR3 nucleotides are TGTGCCATCAGTGGGGTTTGGACAGGGGAAGTTTCAGGAGAAAAACTGTTTTTT.

This clonotype showed up just a few times. The J gene is TRBJ2-5, the V gene TRBV29-1; no firm D call. CDR1 is SQVTM and CDR2 is ANQGSEA in the germline V gene. Trimming took 0 bases from V and 2 from J, leaving 10 bases between them. The CDR3 runs to 14 residues. The CDR3 DNA sequence: TGCAGCGTTGAAGATCTTCACACACAAGAGACCCAGTACTTC. This codes for CSVEDLHTQETQYF.

The genes are TRBV7-2 and TRBJ1-2; 9 bases are a match to TRBD1. The CDR3 consists of 15 residues. The germline gives CDR1 SGHTA, CDR2 FQGNSA. The V gene end was trimmed by 5 bases and the J gene end by 3 bases; junction bases not matched to a gene: 7. CDR3 amino acids: CASSHRRTGDYGYTF. Written as DNA, the CDR3 is TGTGCCAGCAGCCACCGAAGGACAGGGGACTATGGCTACACCTTC.

The rearrangement links TRBV5-1 to TRBJ2-3; no firm D call. CDR3 size: 14 residues. Germline CDR1 and CDR2: SGHRS and YFSETQ. Trimming removed 2 bases at V and 4 bases at J, with 11 bases between. In DNA form, the CDR3 reads TGCGCCAGCAGCTTAGCACAGATCGCAGATACGCAGTATTTT. Translated, it gives CASSLAQIADTQYF.

This clonotype was counted a few times. J is TRBJ2-7 and V is TRBV5-1, with 12 bases that match TRBD2. CDR3 size: 19 residues. Trimming removed 0 bases from V and 1 base from J; junction bases left unmatched: 11. Germline loops: CDR1 SGHRS, CDR2 YFSETQ. This CDR3 is CASSLDPGLAGLNSYEQYF. The CDR3 nucleotides are TGCGCCAGCAGCTTGGATCCGGGACTAGCGGGCTTAAATTCCTACGAGCAGTACTTC.

In this sample, this clonotype turned up a few times. The J gene is TRBJ2-6, the V gene TRBV29-1; the match to TRBD1 covers 10 bases. With 7 bases clipped from V and 4 bases from J, the junction kept 4 bases outside the gene matches. The CDR3 is 14 residues long. Germline V gene sequence: CDR1 SQVTM, CDR2 ANQGSEA. The CDR3 sequence: CSAGQGVGANVLTF. The CDR3 DNA sequence: TGCAGCGCCGGACAGGGGGTCGGGGCCAACGTCCTGACTTTC.

There are a few counts of this clonotype. V usage is TRBV6-2 or TRBV6-3 and J usage is TRBJ2-1; 8 positions agree with TRBD1. Germline values: CDR1 MNHEY, CDR2 SVGEGT. This CDR3 comprises 15 residues. The V and J ends lost 6 bases and 7 bases, in that order; junction bases with no gene match: 11. The CDR3 loop is CASSLDRVLGNEQFF. The CDR3 DNA reads as TGTGCCAGCAGCCTGGACAGGGTTCTGGGGAATGAGCAGTTCTTC.